This T cell receptor beta chain emerged from a study of T cells in Graves' hyperthyroidism and ophthalmopathy. Trimming took off 2 bases at V and 7 bases at J, with 21 bases between the two ends. Germline V gene data show CDR1 as MNHEY and CDR2 as SMNVEV (reference sequence). The CDR3 is 18 residues long. With respect to this clonotype: The antigen remains unidentified.

The authors took PBMCs from over 8.5 ml fresh peripheral blood. Overall study findings and caveats: Most clonotypes that expanded in the thyroid above 0.001 also showed up in blood.

From RNA transcripts, TCR beta CDR3 regions were amplified. A set of HTBI primers served as the primers for a first-round RT-PCR of the TCR CDR3. Each CDR3 protein is one row after TCRdb ran MiXCR on the multiplex PCR reads. This sample has around 400,000 distinct CDR3 sequences, with 15% to 18% found just once. The chain employs TRBV27 and TRBJ1-6; maybe TRBD1 (6 bases). Input material: blood. This clonotype originated in a woman between 18 and 29 years old with Graves' hyperthyroidism that later progressed to Graves' ophthalmopathy. The CDR3 protein is CASSLRSTLQGVNSPLHF. The CDR3 nucleotides are TGTGCCAGCAGTTTACGTTCTACCTTACAGGGTGTAAATTCACCCCTCCACTTT.